Presented here are 27 T cell receptor beta chains from one specimen sequenced in a study of blood T cells in healthy people across ages. Primed by a sample-barcoded 5' primer and a J-beta primer mix, a second PCR proceeded for about 6 to 11 cycles. Each CDR3 protein gets one entry after TCRdb re-called the 5' RACE reads with MiXCR. This sample has about 1,500,000 distinct CDR3 sequences; 42% occur once, and the top ten carry 6.5% to 10%. The sequencing sample was made of blood. These receptors originate from a woman under 30 in good health.

This clonotype was observed a few times. The rearrangement joins TRBV6-1 to TRBJ2-3; 8 bases are shared with TRBD2. Losses at the gene ends were 10 bases for V and 0 bases for J; bases not matched to a gene: 21. Germline values: CDR1 MNHNS, CDR2 SASEGT. The CDR3 sequence is 19 residues long. The CDR3 DNA reads as TGTGCCACCAAACCCGCGGGGGGCACCTTTGTTCCTAGCACAGATACGCAGTATTTT. This gives the protein CATKPAGGTFVPSTDTQYF.

For this clonotype: This may be a read error, as it is one base from a much larger clone. This chain joins TRBV7-2 and TRBJ1-2; the match to TRBD1 covers 9 bases. Germline CDR1 and CDR2: SGHTA and FQGNSA. The CDR3 runs 15 residues. The CDR3 DNA is TGTGCCAGCAGCTTAGTTGGGGGACAGGGCTTTGGCCACACCTTC. Amino acid sequence: CASSLVGGQGFGHTF.

This clonotype was picked up a small number of times. The J gene is TRBJ2-3, the V gene TRBV20-1, with D perhaps TRBD2 (6 bases). V lost 3 bases, J lost 4 bases, and 14 bases lay in between. This CDR3 is 14 amino acids long. Per germline, CDR1 DFQATT and CDR2 SNEGSKA (reference sequence). Here the CDR3 DNA reads TGCAGTGCTAGGGATGGCAGGGAGGCAGATACGCAGTATTTT. It translates to CSARDGREADTQYF.

With respect to this clonotype: This CDR3 fails to terminate in the conserved phenylalanine or tryptophan, so it likely reflects a read error. This chain joins TRBV29-1 and TRBJ2-7; 10 bases fit TRBD2. Trimming took 4 bases from V and 7 from J; bases not matched to a gene: 10. CDR3 length equals 14 residues. CDR1 and CDR2 from the germline V gene are SQVTM and ANQGSEA. CDR3 sequence reads: CSVALAGAAGEQYL. CDR3 coding DNA: TGCAGCGTTGCGCTAGCGGGAGCGGCAGGAGAGCAGTACTTA.

The CDR3 spells CASSCAGVETQYF. Here the CDR3 DNA reads TGTGCCAGCAGTTGTGCGGGGGTGGAGACCCAGTACTTC. The chain recombines TRBV28 with TRBJ2-7; 7 bases are a match to TRBD2. The DNA end favors TRBJ2-5, so the J call may be wrong. The CDR3 totals 13 residues. Looked up from germline, CDR1 is MDHEN and CDR2 is SYDVKM.

The V gene is TRBV7-2, the J gene TRBJ2-1; D not resolved. In germline, CDR1 is SGHTA, CDR2 FQGNSA. The CDR3 has 12 residues. V lost 6 bases and J 4 bases, leaving 7 bases between the germline ends. The CDR3 coding sequence is TGTGCCAGCAGGAAGAGGTACAATGAGCAGTTCTTC. Encoded protein: CASRKRYNEQFF.

The rearrangement links TRBV2 to TRBJ1-5; no clear D gene. V was cut by 6 bases and J by 5 bases, with 8 bases left in between. Per germline, CDR1 SNHLY and CDR2 FYNNEI. The CDR3 is made up of 12 amino acids. The CDR3 DNA sequence: TGTGCCAGCAGCGTCGGCCATCAGCCCCAGCATTTT. Protein: CASSVGHQPQHF.

V usage is TRBV5-1 and J usage is TRBJ2-5, with 7 bases aligning to TRBD1. V dropped 7 bases and J dropped 5; count of bases not matched to a gene: 14. Germline V gene sequence: CDR1 SGHRS, CDR2 YFSETQ. There are 15 residues in the CDR3. The CDR3 spells CASSPPRQGSETQYF. The CDR3 DNA sequence: TGCGCCAGCTCTCCCCCCCGACAGGGTTCGGAGACCCAGTACTTC.

This clonotype showed up just a few times. This chain connects TRBV6-1 to TRBJ1-1; D is unclear. Germline V CDR1 and CDR2: MNHNS, SASEGT. The CDR3 covers 12 residues. V was cut by 6 bases and J by 6 bases, with 11 bases left in between. CDR3 sequence (DNA): TGTGCCAGCAGGGTGTCGGCGCCTGAAGCTTTCTTT. This sequence encodes CASRVSAPEAFF.

V usage is TRBV25-1 and J usage is TRBJ2-5; tentative D call: TRBD2 (6 bases). This CDR3 region has 14 residues. From germline, CDR1 is MGHDK and CDR2 SYGVNS. V was clipped by 4 bases and J by 5 bases, with 14 bases between them. CDR3 in DNA: TGTGCCAGCAGTGTTACTAGCAGGGTGGAGACCCAGTACTTC. Its translation: CASSVTSRVETQYF.

This chain joins TRBV6-5 and TRBJ2-1; 7 positions match TRBD1. This CDR3 contains 10 residues. The V and J ends lost 8 bases and 14 bases, in that order; junction bases with no gene match: 6. In germline, CDR1 is MNHEY, CDR2 SVGAGI. This CDR3 is CASDRDPEFF. The CDR3 nucleotides are TGTGCCAGCGACAGGGATCCAGAGTTCTTC.

V and J are TRBV30 and TRBJ2-1, with TRBD1 identical over 7 bases. The CDR3 is 16 residues long. The trim removed 6 bases at V and 0 bases at J, leaving 11 bases unmatched. Germline V lookup: CDR1 GTSNPN, CDR2 SVGIG (reference sequence). CDR3 sequence (DNA): TGTGCCTGCCATTTTGGACAGGCGAGCTCCTACAATGAGCAGTTCTTC. Translating gives CACHFGQASSYNEQFF.

This clonotype has more than one count but fewer than ten. This sequence joins TRBV6-6 and TRBJ2-3; D is uncertain. Deletions cut 8 bases from V and 0 bases from J, with 6 bases between. This CDR3 has 12 amino acids. Per the germline V gene, CDR1 is MNHNY and CDR2 is SVGAGI (reference sequence). The CDR3 is CASFGSTDTQYF. For the CDR3, the DNA is TGTGCCAGCTTTGGGAGCACAGATACGCAGTATTTT.

This chain joins TRBV12-3 or TRBV12-4 and TRBJ2-1; D gene ambiguous. V was clipped by 4 bases and J by 6 bases, with 13 bases between them. The CDR3 extends over 14 amino acids. CDR3 DNA: TGTGCCAGCAGTTCGGCCGGAAATCTCAATGAGCAGTTCTTC. This gives the protein CASSSAGNLNEQFF.

The chain carries TRBV12-3 or TRBV12-4 and TRBJ2-7; 7 nucleotides line up with TRBD2. This CDR3 spans 15 amino acids. With V trimmed by 5 bases and J by 0 bases, 7 bases remained unmatched. DNA for the CDR3: TGTGCCAGCAGTCTAGGGGACTATAGCTCCTACGAGCAGTACTTC. Translation: CASSLGDYSSYEQYF.

The chain links TRBV4-2 to TRBJ2-1; TRBD2 aligns across 10 bases. The ends lost 0 bases at V and 9 bases at J; junction bases unmatched: 8. Germline-derived CDR1 and CDR2 are LGHNA and YNFKEQ. This CDR3 has 16 residues. The CDR3 nucleotides are TGTGCCAGCAGCCAAGACGCCAGCGGGAGGGTCGGTGAGCAGTTCTTC. This sequence encodes CASSQDASGRVGEQFF.

The chain links TRBV20-1 to TRBJ2-1, with 14 nucleotides matching TRBD2. V trimming: 4 bases; J trimming: 5 bases; junction bases outside the gene matches: 4. CDR1 is DFQATT and CDR2 is SNEGSKA in the germline V gene (reference sequence). CDR3 size: 15 residues. The CDR3 region is CSATRTSGGHNEQFF. The CDR3, as DNA: TGCAGTGCTACGAGGACTAGCGGGGGGCACAATGAGCAGTTCTTC.

This clonotype was recorded a few times. The chain carries TRBV4-1 and TRBJ2-7, with D possibly TRBD1 on 6 matching bases. With 6 bases removed from V and 3 bases from J, the gap between germline ends came to 12 bases. The germline V gene encodes CDR1 MGHRA and CDR2 YSYEKL. The CDR3 length is 13 residues. CDR3 amino acids: CASRGAGDYEQYF. The CDR3 DNA follows: TGCGCCAGCAGGGGGGCAGGGGACTACGAGCAGTACTTC.

V usage is TRBV6-2 or TRBV6-3 and J usage is TRBJ2-5, with TRBD2 matching over 9 bases. The germline V gene encodes CDR1 MNHEY and CDR2 SVGEGT. V was pared by 6 bases and J by 4 bases, with 6 bases of the junction left unmatched. The CDR3 covers 14 residues. The DNA for the CDR3 is TGTGCCAGCAGAAGACCACTAGCGGGAGAGACCCAGTACTTC. It is translated as CASRRPLAGETQYF.

This sequence joins TRBV20-1 and TRBJ2-1; 7 nucleotides match TRBD2. The J call may be mistaken, given a closer DNA end match to TRBJ2-7. Germline V gives CDR1 DFQATT, CDR2 SNEGSKA (reference sequence). This CDR3 comprises 16 residues. The CDR3 DNA follows: TGCAGTGCTAGAGTGGTCGGGGAGGGCTCCTACAATGAGCAGTACTTC. This encodes CSARVVGEGSYNEQYF.

This clonotype was observed many times. The chain links TRBV6-1 to TRBJ1-5; D remains unclear. V was cut by 3 bases and J by 4 bases, with 7 bases left in between. CDR3 length: 13 residues. Germline V gene lookup returns CDR1 MNHNS and CDR2 SASEGT. CDR3 sequence reads: CASSDTENQPQHF. The CDR3, as DNA: TGTGCCAGCAGTGATACAGAGAATCAGCCCCAGCATTTT.

V usage is TRBV7-2 and J usage is TRBJ2-5; D unclear. In germline, CDR1 is SGHTA, CDR2 FQGNSA. V gave up 7 bases and J gave up 4 bases, with 13 bases separating them. The CDR3 totals 13 residues. The CDR3 region is CASTPTLRETQYF. The CDR3 DNA reads TGTGCCAGCACCCCGACTTTGCGAGAGACCCAGTACTTC. Full variable domain (remainder filled in from reference TRBV7-2 and TRBJ2-5): GAGVSQSPSNKVTEKGKDVELRCDPISGHTALYWYRQSLGQGLEFLIYFQGNSAPDKSGLPSDRFSAERTGGSVSTLTIQRTQQEDSAVYLCASTPTLRETQYFGPGTRLLVL.

CDR3 amino acids: CSGRGPGANVLTF. The DNA of the CDR3 is TGCAGTGGACGGGGCCCTGGGGCCAACGTCCTGACTTTC. This chain links TRBV20-1 with TRBJ2-6; the D call may be TRBD1 or TRBD2 (5 bases each). The germline V and J ends were trimmed by 7 bases and 2 bases, with 9 bases remaining between them. This CDR3 has 13 residues. In germline, CDR1 is DFQATT, CDR2 SNEGSKA (reference sequence).

This clonotype was seen a handful of times. CDR3 DNA sequence: TGTGCCAGCAGCCAAGAAGAGGGAAGAGCCAAAAACATTCAGTACTTC. Its protein is CASSQEEGRAKNIQYF. The gene calls are TRBV14 and TRBJ2-4, with a tentative D call TRBD2 (5 bases). This CDR3 region has 16 residues. V lost 0 bases, J lost 0 bases, and 9 bases lay in between. Germline V gene lookup returns CDR1 SGHDN and CDR2 FVKESK.

The CDR3 reads CASSLSGGGGETQYF. The CDR3 nucleotides read TGTGCCAGCAGCCTTAGCGGGGGAGGGGGAGAGACCCAGTACTTC. The chain carries TRBV12-3 or TRBV12-4 and TRBJ2-5, with 9 nucleotides matching TRBD2. The CDR3 consists of 15 residues. V lost 6 bases, J lost 4 bases, and 9 bases stayed unmatched.

The chain recombines TRBV12-5 with TRBJ1-2, with D unresolved. Looked up from germline, CDR1 is LGHNT and CDR2 is FRNRAP. V was trimmed by 3 bases and J by 8 bases, leaving 13 bases between them. The CDR3 covers 13 residues. The CDR3 coding sequence is TGTGCTAGTGGTTTCCTCCGGGGATACGGCTACACCTTC. It encodes CASGFLRGYGYTF.

Comments on this clonotype: A clone one base away is much larger, so this may be a read error. Here the CDR3 reads CASSQEPSRSSLETQYF. The CDR3 DNA reads TGCGCCAGCAGCCAAGAACCCAGCAGGAGTAGTTTGGAGACCCAGTACTTC. The chain combines TRBV4-1 with TRBJ2-5; D remains unclear. V lost 0 bases to trimming and J lost 5 bases, with 19 bases between them. Germline CDR1 is MGHRA and CDR2 is YSYEKL. The CDR3 totals 17 residues.